This T cell receptor beta chain was recorded in a study of blood T cell repertoires in COVID-19. Overall study context: Material from acute and convalescent COVID-19 was sourced from the United States, Italy and Spain. T cells, B-cell-depleted T cells, or PBMCs provided the cDNA or gDNA that served as material.

This CDR3 contains 16 residues. The V and J ends lost 4 bases and 0 bases respectively, with 13 bases between them. The germline CDR1 and CDR2 sequences are MDHEN and SYDVKM. The protocol was immunoSEQ multiplex PCR, while the TCRdb copy is restricted to in-frame clones and leaves out a portion. The sample lists some 270,000 clones; around nine tenths were seen once. Material: peripheral blood. The V call is TRBV28, the J call TRBJ1-3; D gene ambiguous. This TCR came from a man aged 30-40 years with acute or convalescent COVID-19. The DNA of the CDR3 is TGTGCCAGCAGTTCGTTCCCCGTCGGCTCTGGAAACACCATATATTTT. Amino acid sequence: CASSSFPVGSGNTIYF. Together with reference TRBV28 and TRBJ1-3, the CDR3 gives the full variable domain: DVKVTQSSRYLVKRTGEKVFLECVQDMDHENMFWYRQDPGLGLRLIYFSYDVKMKEKGDIPEGYSVSREKKERFSLILESASTNQTSMYLCASSSFPVGSGNTIYFGEGSWLTVV.